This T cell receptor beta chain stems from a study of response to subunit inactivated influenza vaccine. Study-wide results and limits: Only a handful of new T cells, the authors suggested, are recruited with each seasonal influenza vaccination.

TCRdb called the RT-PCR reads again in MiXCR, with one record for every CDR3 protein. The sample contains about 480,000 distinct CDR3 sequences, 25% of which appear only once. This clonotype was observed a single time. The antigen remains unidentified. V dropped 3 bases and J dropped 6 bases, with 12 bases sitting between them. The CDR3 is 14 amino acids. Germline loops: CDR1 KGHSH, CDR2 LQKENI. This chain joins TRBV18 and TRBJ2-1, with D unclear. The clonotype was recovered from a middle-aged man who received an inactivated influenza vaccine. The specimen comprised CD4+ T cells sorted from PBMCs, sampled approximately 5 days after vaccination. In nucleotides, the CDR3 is TGTGCCAGCTCACCGGCTCTTAAGGTCAATGAGCAGTTCTTC. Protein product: CASSPALKVNEQFF.